The source of this T cell receptor (beta chain) is a study of T cell responses to AZD1222 COVID-19 vaccine. Germline loops: CDR1 MGHRA, CDR2 YSYEKL. V was cut by 4 bases and J by 1 base, with 10 bases left in between. The length of the CDR3 is 14 residues. TCRdb keeps only in-frame clones here, not all; method: immunoSEQ multiplex PCR. The data show fewer than 200,000 clones, over 80% seen once. This clonotype was obtained from an adult in good health. Material: peripheral blood, obtained on day 0 of AZD1222 vaccination. The rearrangement uses TRBV4-1 and TRBJ1-1, with D unresolved. The CDR3 loop is CASSLRAWNTEAFF. In DNA form, the CDR3 reads TGCGCCAGCAGCCTTCGGGCCTGGAACACTGAAGCTTTCTTT.